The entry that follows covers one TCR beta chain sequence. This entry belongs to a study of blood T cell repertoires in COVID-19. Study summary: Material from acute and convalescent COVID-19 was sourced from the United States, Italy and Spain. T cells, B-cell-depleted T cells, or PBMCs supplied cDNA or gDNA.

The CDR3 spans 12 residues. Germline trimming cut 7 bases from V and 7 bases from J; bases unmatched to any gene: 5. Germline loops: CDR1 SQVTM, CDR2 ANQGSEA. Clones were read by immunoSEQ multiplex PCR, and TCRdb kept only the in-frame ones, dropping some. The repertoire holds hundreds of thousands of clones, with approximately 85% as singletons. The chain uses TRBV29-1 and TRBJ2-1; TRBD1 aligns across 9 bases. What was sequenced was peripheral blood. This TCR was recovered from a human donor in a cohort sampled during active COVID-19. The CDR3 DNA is TGCAGCGCGGGACAGGGTGGGAATGAGCAGTTCTTC. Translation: CSAGQGGNEQFF.